Listed below are T cell receptor beta chains from one sample, sequenced in a study of blood T cell repertoires in COVID-19. Repertoires were generated with immunoSEQ multiplex PCR, while TCRdb's copy carries only in-frame clones and drops some. This sample has 200,000 to 250,000 clones, with roughly 79% found just once. Sequences were obtained from PBMCs or T cells enriched from blood (not recorded which). Source of these receptors: a woman aged 45-59 years with acute COVID-19. CDR3s include the opening cysteine and the closing phenylalanine or tryptophan. The D gene is left open where the match is weak. Size tells how often a clone was seen (once, few, many) or the class of an expanded clone, and some rows leave it out.

J: TRBJ1-2; V: TRBV28; D: .; size: .; CDR3: CASSLSQGYTF; DNA: TGTGCCAGCAGTTTATCCCAAGGCTACACCTTC
J: TRBJ1-6; V: TRBV5-8; D: .; size: .; CDR3: CARTSPSSYNSPLHF; DNA: TGTGCCAGGACTTCCCCGAGCTCCTATAATTCACCCCTCCACTTT
J: TRBJ1-5; V: TRBV20-1; D: TRBD1; size: .; CDR3: CSASWDRNQPQHF; DNA: TGCAGTGCTAGTTGGGACAGGAATCAGCCCCAGCATTTT
J: TRBJ2-2; V: TRBV4-1; D: TRBD2; size: .; CDR3: CASSHQRGGNTGELFF; DNA: TGCGCCAGCAGCCACCAGCGGGGGGGGAACACCGGGGAGCTGTTTTTT
J: TRBJ2-7; V: TRBV14; D: TRBD2; size: .; CDR3: CASSQYLTSGADEQYF; DNA: TGTGCCAGCAGCCAGTATTTGACTAGCGGGGCGGACGAGCAGTACTTC
J: TRBJ1-3; V: TRBV28; D: TRBD1; size: .; CDR3: CASSTRDRSSGNTIYF; DNA: TGTGCCAGCAGTACTCGGGACAGGAGCTCTGGAAACACCATATATTTT
J: TRBJ2-5; V: TRBV5-1; D: TRBD2; size: once; CDR3: CASSFQTGGLETQYF; DNA: TGCGCCAGCAGCTTTCAAACGGGGGGTTTGGAGACCCAGTACTTC
J: TRBJ1-2; V: TRBV5-1; D: TRBD1; size: .; CDR3: CASSLRPGTGSGDYGYTF; DNA: TGCGCCAGCAGCCTCCGTCCCGGGACAGGGTCGGGGGACTATGGCTACACCTTC
J: TRBJ2-3; V: TRBV10-3; D: .; size: .; CDR3: CAISEGQSTDTQYF; DNA: TGTGCCATCAGTGAGGGACAGAGCACAGATACGCAGTATTTT
J: TRBJ2-1; V: TRBV7-9; D: .; size: once; CDR3: CASSLTLNEQFF; DNA: TGTGCCAGCAGCTTAACTCTGAATGAGCAGTTCTTC
J: TRBJ1-6; V: TRBV4-2; D: TRBD1; size: .; CDR3: CASNRQIGQGASYNSPLHF; DNA: TGTGCCAGCAACCGTCAAATAGGACAGGGGGCCTCCTATAATTCACCCCTCCACTTT
J: TRBJ2-1; V: TRBV7-9; D: TRBD2; size: .; CDR3: CASSEVLGTSGRSYNEQFF; DNA: TGTGCCAGCAGCGAGGTCCTCGGGACTAGCGGAAGATCCTACAATGAGCAGTTCTTC
J: TRBJ2-3; V: TRBV19; D: TRBD2; size: .; CDR3: CASSIAVGLAGGDTQYF; DNA: TGTGCCAGTAGTATTGCTGTGGGACTAGCGGGAGGAGATACGCAGTATTTT
J: TRBJ1-5; V: TRBV28; D: TRBD1; size: few; CDR3: CASSQRTGGQPQHF; DNA: TGTGCCAGCAGTCAACGGACAGGGGGTCAGCCCCAGCATTTT
J: TRBJ2-3; V: TRBV7-2; D: .; size: .; CDR3: CASSLLSDTQYF; DNA: TGTGCCAGCAGTCTTTTATCAGATACGCAGTATTTT
J: TRBJ1-2; V: TRBV29-1; D: TRBD1; size: .; CDR3: CSVKQGESLYGYTF; DNA: TGCAGCGTTAAACAGGGGGAGTCCCTCTATGGCTACACCTTC
J: TRBJ1-2; V: TRBV6-2/TRBV6-3; D: TRBD1; size: .; CDR3: CASSPGTGGDYGYTF; DNA: TGTGCCAGCAGTCCCGGGACAGGGGGCGACTATGGCTACACCTTC
J: TRBJ1-6; V: TRBV6-5; D: .; size: .; CDR3: CASRDSASPLHF; DNA: TGTGCCAGCAGGGACAGTGCCTCACCCCTCCACTTT
J: TRBJ2-2; V: TRBV5-4; D: .; size: .; CDR3: CASSLAGASTGELFF; DNA: TGTGCCAGCAGCTTGGCAGGGGCTTCCACCGGGGAGCTGTTTTTT
J: TRBJ1-3; V: TRBV6-6; D: TRBD1; size: .; CDR3: CASSDGQGGNTIYF; DNA: TGTGCCAGCAGCGACGGACAGGGTGGAAACACCATATATTTT
J: TRBJ2-2; V: TRBV6-2/TRBV6-3; D: .; size: .; CDR3: CASSPPHGQEGTGELFF; DNA: TGTGCCAGCAGTCCCCCGCATGGACAGGAGGGAACCGGGGAGCTGTTTTTT
J: TRBJ2-7; V: TRBV5-1; D: .; size: .; CDR3: CASSFQDGGPTYEQYF; DNA: TGCGCCAGCAGCTTCCAAGACGGCGGGCCAACCTACGAGCAGTACTTC
J: TRBJ1-6; V: TRBV7-9; D: TRBD1; size: .; CDR3: CASSAAGGRGSPLHF; DNA: TGTGCCAGCAGCGCCGCAGGGGGGCGAGGTTCACCCCTCCACTTT
J: TRBJ2-1; V: TRBV19; D: TRBD2; size: .; CDR3: CASRGGGALEQFF; DNA: TGTGCCAGTAGGGGCGGGGGGGCCCTTGAGCAGTTCTTC
J: TRBJ2-3; V: TRBV5-1; D: TRBD2; size: .; CDR3: CASSPLSGRAFSTDTQYF; DNA: TGCGCCAGCAGCCCTCTTAGCGGGAGGGCCTTTAGCACAGATACGCAGTATTTT